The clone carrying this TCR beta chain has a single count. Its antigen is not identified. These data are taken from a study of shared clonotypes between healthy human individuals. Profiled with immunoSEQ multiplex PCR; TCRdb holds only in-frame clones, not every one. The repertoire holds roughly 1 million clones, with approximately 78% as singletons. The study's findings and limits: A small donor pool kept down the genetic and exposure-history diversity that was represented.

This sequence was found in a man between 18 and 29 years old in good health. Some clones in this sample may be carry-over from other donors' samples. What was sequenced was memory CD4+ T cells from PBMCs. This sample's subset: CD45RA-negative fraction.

The CDR3 protein is CASSLDGTYGYTF. CDR3 in DNA: TGTGCCAGCAGTTTGGACGGTACCTATGGCTACACCTTC. J is TRBJ1-2 and V is TRBV28; D is uncertain. This CDR3 spans 13 amino acids. Germline loops: CDR1 MDHEN, CDR2 SYDVKM. V dropped 3 bases and J dropped 4 bases, with 9 bases sitting between them.